These 25 T cell receptor beta chains came from one sample sequenced in a study of PD-L1 blockade in urothelial cancer. Time point described: pretreatment peripheral blood. Measured with immunoSEQ multiplex PCR; TCRdb has only the in-frame clones, and not every one. The sample has 70,000 to 95,000 clones, roughly 90% seen once. Sample: PBMCs, taken around atezolizumab (anti-PD-L1) treatment. The receptors derive from a woman at least 80 years old with urothelial cancer.

V usage is TRBV11-2 and J usage is TRBJ2-7, with TRBD1 matching over 8 bases. Losses at the gene ends were 1 base for V and 0 bases for J; bases not matched to a gene: 2. The CDR3 is 15 amino acids. Germline CDR1 and CDR2: SGHAT and FQNNGV. For the CDR3, the DNA is TGTGCCAGCAGCTTAGGACAGGGGAGCTCCTACGAGCAGTACTTC. Residues: CASSLGQGSSYEQYF.

The chain couples TRBV5-4 to TRBJ2-7; D may be TRBD2 (6 bases). This CDR3 comprises 15 residues. Looked up from germline, CDR1 is SGHNT and CDR2 is YYREEE (reference sequence). V lost 0 bases and J 4 bases, leaving 14 bases between the germline ends. CDR3 protein: CASSLGTGTPYEQYF. Here the CDR3 DNA reads TGTGCCAGCAGCTTGGGGACCGGGACTCCATACGAGCAGTACTTC. The variable domain in full, with the rest retrieved from reference TRBV5-4 and TRBJ2-7, is ETGVTQSPTHLIKTRGQQVTLRCSSQSGHNTVSWYQQALGQGPQFIFQYYREEENGRGNFPPRFSGLQFPNYSSELNVNALELDDSALYLCASSLGTGTPYEQYFGPGTRLTVT.

V and J are TRBV6-6 and TRBJ2-1; unclear D gene. The V end lost 8 bases, the J end lost 0 bases, and 14 bases lay between the germline ends. The V gene's germline CDR1 is MNHNY and CDR2 SVGAGI (reference sequence). The CDR3 has 15 residues. CDR3 sequence reads: CASFPSPSSYNEQFF. Written as DNA, the CDR3 is TGTGCCAGCTTCCCCTCCCCGAGCTCCTACAATGAGCAGTTCTTC.

This chain connects TRBV11-2 to TRBJ1-5; D is perhaps TRBD1 (6 bases). This CDR3 region has 15 residues. Trimming left V 5 bases short and J 2 bases short, with 13 bases between. Germline V gene sequence: CDR1 SGHAT, CDR2 FQNNGV. This chain's CDR3 is CASSPQGPRNQPQHF. For the CDR3, the DNA is TGTGCCAGCAGCCCGCAGGGGCCCCGCAATCAGCCCCAGCATTTT.

This clone was counted a few times. J is TRBJ2-2 and V is TRBV7-9, with TRBD2 identical over 9 bases. The CDR3 has 16 residues. Germline loops: CDR1 SEHNR, CDR2 FQNEAQ (reference sequence). Trimming at V came to 5 bases and at J to 6 bases, leaving 10 bases not matched to a gene. CDR3: CASSPLREGRAGELFF. In DNA form, the CDR3 reads TGTGCCAGCAGCCCCCTGCGGGAGGGCCGGGCCGGGGAGCTGTTTTTT.

The chain links TRBV28 to TRBJ2-1; D is uncertain. V lost 6 bases and J lost 7, with 7 bases in between. The CDR3 spans 11 residues. Germline loops: CDR1 MDHEN, CDR2 SYDVKM. The CDR3 DNA follows: TGTGCCAGCAGCCCCCAGAATGAGCAGTTCTTC. This encodes CASSPQNEQFF.

This rearrangement joins TRBV9 to TRBJ2-3; the D is unclear. The V end was cut by 0 bases, the J end by 6 bases, with 8 bases between. Germline V gene data show CDR1 as SGDLS and CDR2 as YYNGEE. The CDR3 totals 13 residues. The CDR3 loop reads CASSVGQADTQYF. CDR3 DNA sequence: TGTGCCAGCAGCGTAGGCCAGGCCGATACGCAGTATTTT.

The chain couples TRBV11-2 to TRBJ1-1; D remains unclear. Trimming pared 5 bases from V and 3 bases from J, leaving 10 bases between. Germline V gives CDR1 SGHAT, CDR2 FQNNGV. The length of the CDR3 is 13 residues. The DNA of the CDR3 is TGTGCCAGCAGCCGGAAGGAGGACACTGAAGCTTTCTTT. Protein product: CASSRKEDTEAFF.

The rearrangement joins TRBV7-9 to TRBJ1-1; 7 bases map to TRBD1. This CDR3 is 14 amino acids long. Germline CDR1 and CDR2: SEHNR and FQNEAQ (reference sequence). J was trimmed by 5 bases and V by 5 bases; bases with no gene match: 8. CDR3 DNA sequence: TGTGCCAGCAGCCCACTGGACAGGCCGACTGAAGCTTTCTTT. Translating it yields CASSPLDRPTEAFF.

The V gene is TRBV9, the J gene TRBJ2-7, with a weak D call TRBD2 (5 bases). The length of the CDR3 is 14 residues. Trimming cost V 0 bases and J 1 base, with 8 bases left between them. Looked up from germline, CDR1 is SGDLS and CDR2 is YYNGEE. The chain's CDR3 is CASSVGRTSYEQYF. DNA of the CDR3: TGTGCCAGCAGCGTAGGGAGGACTTCCTACGAGCAGTACTTC.

V and J are TRBV4-1 and TRBJ1-5; D perhaps matches TRBD1 (6 bases). The V gene lost 2 bases and the J gene lost 2 bases, with 10 bases spanning the gap. Germline V gene lookup returns CDR1 MGHRA and CDR2 YSYEKL. CDR3 length equals 15 residues. CDR3 residues: CASSQTGLGNQPQHF. CDR3 nucleotides: TGCGCCAGCAGCCAAACAGGGCTGGGCAATCAGCCCCAGCATTTT.

The chain joins TRBV7-3 to TRBJ2-3; 8 nucleotides agree with TRBD2. V was clipped by 0 bases and J by 7 bases; unmatched bases: 9. Germline V gene lookup returns CDR1 SGHTA and CDR2 FQGTGA. The CDR3 spans 16 residues. This chain's CDR3 is CASSLTVAGKENTQYF. DNA of the CDR3: TGTGCCAGCAGCTTAACGGTAGCGGGAAAAGAGAATACGCAGTATTTT.

The V and J genes are TRBV28 and TRBJ1-5; D is undetermined. The CDR3 is made up of 15 amino acids. CDR1 is MDHEN, CDR2 SYDVKM, per germline. V was pared by 6 bases and J by 9 bases, with 21 bases between. DNA of the CDR3: TGTGCCAGCAGCACCCAGGAGTCGAGGGATTGGCCCCAGCATTTT. It codes for CASSTQESRDWPQHF.

The J gene is TRBJ2-5, the V gene TRBV30, with 16 bases lining up with TRBD2. Germline lookup yields CDR1 GTSNPN and CDR2 SVGIG (reference sequence). The J segment lost 2 bases and the V segment lost 3 bases, leaving 3 bases of the junction unmatched. The CDR3 runs 16 residues. The CDR3 is CAWRGLAGGLQETQYF. Written as DNA, the CDR3 is TGTGCCTGGAGGGGACTAGCGGGAGGGCTACAAGAGACCCAGTACTTC. The full variable domain, completed using reference TRBV30 and TRBJ2-5, is SQTIHQWPATLVQPVGSPLSLECTVEGTSNPNLYWYRQAAGRGLQLLFYSVGIGQISSEVPQNLSASRPQDRQFILSSKKLLLSDSGFYLCAWRGLAGGLQETQYFGPGTRLLVL.

The chain combines TRBV10-3 with TRBJ1-1; possibly TRBD1 for D (6 bases). The germline V and J ends were trimmed by 6 bases and 1 base, with 12 bases remaining between them. The CDR3 extends over 14 amino acids. The germline gives CDR1 ENHRY, CDR2 SYGVKD. The CDR3 bases are TGTGCCATCAGGTCCGACAGGAGGAACACTGAAGCTTTCTTT. Its protein is CAIRSDRRNTEAFF.

The rearrangement links TRBV5-8 to TRBJ1-1; D possibly corresponds to TRBD1 (6 bases). V was pared by 5 bases and J by 3 bases, with 11 bases between. The CDR3 covers 13 residues. CDR1 SGHTS and CDR2 YDEGEE come from the germline V gene. The CDR3 here is CASSQGGYTEAFF. The CDR3 DNA sequence: TGTGCCAGCAGTCAAGGGGGATACACTGAAGCTTTCTTT.

The CDR3 coding sequence is TGTGCCAGCAGCGTAGCCCCTTCGGTGGACAGTGAAGCTTTCTTT. Translating gives CASSVAPSVDSEAFF. The rearrangement joins TRBV9 to TRBJ1-1; TRBD1 might be the D (6 bases). CDR1 and CDR2 (germline): SGDLS, YYNGEE. CDR3 length equals 15 residues. Trimming removed 0 bases at V and 7 bases at J, with 16 bases between.

This clone was counted between two and nine times. The J gene is TRBJ2-1, the V gene TRBV7-9, with a weak D call TRBD2 (5 bases). Deletions cut 4 bases from V and 10 bases from J, with 8 bases between. Germline-derived CDR1 and CDR2 are SEHNR and FQNEAQ (reference sequence). This CDR3 contains 11 residues. CDR3 sequence (DNA): TGTGCCAGCAGCTCCGGGATAGAGCAGTTCTTC. Amino acids: CASSSGIEQFF.

V is TRBV30 and J is TRBJ2-1; possibly TRBD1 for D (6 bases). The V end lost 3 bases, the J end lost 15 bases, and 24 bases lay between the germline ends. The CDR3 covers 14 residues. Looked up from germline, CDR1 is GTSNPN and CDR2 is SVGIG (reference sequence). This CDR3 is CAWSLARGGSVLFF. CDR3 DNA sequence: TGTGCCTGGAGCTTGGCCCGAGGGGGTTCAGTATTGTTCTTC.

The rearrangement links TRBV30 to TRBJ1-2; 7 nucleotides agree with TRBD1. CDR1 and CDR2 (germline): GTSNPN, SVGIG (reference sequence). This CDR3 is built from 14 residues. Trimming at V came to 2 bases and at J to 3 bases, leaving 6 bases not matched to a gene. CDR3 bases: TGTGCCTGGAGTAGACAGGGAGTGTACTATGGCTACACCTTC. It codes for CAWSRQGVYYGYTF.

The CDR3 DNA is TGTGCCAGCAGCTCAAGGACAGGGACAGGACAGCCCCAGCATTTT. Its translation is CASSSRTGTGQPQHF. The chain recombines TRBV9 with TRBJ1-5; 8 bases are shared with TRBD1. The length of the CDR3 is 15 residues. The V gene's germline CDR1 is SGDLS and CDR2 YYNGEE. The V gene end was trimmed by 4 bases and the J gene end by 7 bases; junction bases not matched to a gene: 10. The full variable domain, with the rest looked up from reference TRBV9 and TRBJ1-5, is DSGVTQTPKHLITATGQRVTLRCSPRSGDLSVYWYQQSLDQGLQFLIQYYNGEERAKGNILERFSAQQFPDLHSELNLSSLELGDSALYFCASSSRTGTGQPQHFGDGTRLSIL.

The chain employs TRBV30 and TRBJ1-5, with D tentatively TRBD1 (5 bases). The CDR3 totals 15 residues. The germline V gene has CDR1 GTSNPN and CDR2 SVGIG (reference sequence). V was pared by 1 base and J by 2 bases, with 12 bases between. The CDR3 sequence: CAWSERSRGNQPQHF. For the CDR3, the DNA is TGTGCCTGGAGTGAAAGATCCAGGGGCAATCAGCCCCAGCATTTT.

The chain employs TRBV11-3 and TRBJ2-7; 7 nucleotides align to TRBD1. The germline V gene encodes CDR1 SGHNT and CDR2 YENEEA. This CDR3 has 15 amino acids. The V segment lost 1 base and the J segment 5 bases; nucleotides outside the gene matches: 8. The CDR3 DNA reads as TGTGCCAGCAGCTTAGGCCGAGGGGGCTACGACGAGCAGTACTTC. Translation: CASSLGRGGYDEQYF.

V is TRBV29-1 and J is TRBJ1-2; 12 nucleotides line up with TRBD1. V was clipped by 4 bases and J by 3 bases; unmatched bases: 21. Germline assignment: CDR1 SQVTM and CDR2 ANQGSEA. The CDR3 sequence is 20 residues long. The DNA for the CDR3 is TGCAGCGTTGTCGGCTTGATCCAAGACCGGGACAGGGGGCAGGACTATGGCTACACCTTC. This encodes CSVVGLIQDRDRGQDYGYTF.

The genes are TRBV12-5 and TRBJ2-1; 10 bases are shared with TRBD1. Germline trimming cut 0 bases from V and 15 bases from J; bases unmatched to any gene: 11. The CDR3 length is 15 residues. Germline V gene sequence: CDR1 LGHNT, CDR2 FRNRAP. CDR3 in amino acids: CASGLVGDRGPRLFF. CDR3 sequence (DNA): TGTGCTAGTGGTTTGGTAGGGGACAGGGGTCCTCGTTTGTTCTTC.